This T cell receptor beta chain was obtained from a study of T cells after yellow fever vaccination. TCRdb fed the 5' RACE reads into MiXCR, producing one record per CDR3 protein. The repertoire has hundreds of thousands of distinct CDR3 sequences, 9% to 15% of them found once; the top ten carry under 15%. V shed 5 bases and J 3 bases; nucleotides not matched to a gene: 6. Germline lookup yields CDR1 SGHDT and CDR2 YYEEEE. This CDR3 region has 14 residues. This receptor was identified in a man younger than 40 who received the YFV17D yellow fever vaccine. The sequencing used PBMCs, collected on the day of the yellow fever booster vaccination. V usage is TRBV5-6 and J usage is TRBJ1-1; 8 bases line up with TRBD1. CDR3 bases: TGTGCCAGCAGACTACAGGGGGGAGACACTGAAGCTTTCTTT. Protein: CASRLQGGDTEAFF.